The subject of this entry is one T cell receptor (beta chain). Its target is unknown. Germline V gives CDR1 MNHEY, CDR2 SMNVEV (reference sequence). The CDR3 covers 20 residues. Trimming at V came to 3 bases and at J to 0 bases, leaving 13 bases not matched to a gene. This record comes from a study of cytomegalovirus exposure and HLA in healthy donors. Study-wide results and limits: Subsequent analysis showed first-cohort TCR clusters tending to co-occur in some 110 validation repertoires.

The donors were part of the validation cohort of 120 subjects. That cohort was separate from the first cohort, which comprised fewer than 800 subjects. Produced via immunoSEQ multiplex PCR; TCRdb's table is partial and in-frame only. The sample has some 310,000 clones, 70% to 90% seen once. The V and J genes are TRBV27 and TRBJ2-6; 8 positions match TRBD1. The TCR sequence derives from a man aged 30 to 39 in good health and CMV-seronegative. Material: PBMCs. The CDR3 here is CASSLSPGTGRFSGANVLTF. CDR3 in DNA: TGTGCCAGCAGTTTGTCCCCTGGGACAGGCAGATTCTCTGGGGCCAACGTCCTGACTTTC.